These 15 T cell receptor beta chains were all obtained from the same sample, sequenced in a study of OX40 agonist ivuxolimab in advanced cancers. Some clones are missing from TCRdb's copy, which holds only in-frame ones; the method was immunoSEQ multiplex PCR. The sample lists tens of thousands of clones; 85% to 90% were seen once. The sequences come from CD4+ or CD8+ T cells sorted from blood, collected in a trial of the OX40 agonist ivuxolimab. These receptors were taken from an adult with an advanced solid tumor such as melanoma, head and neck, liver or kidney cancer.

The genes are TRBV29-1 and TRBJ1-1; D unclear. The germline V gene encodes CDR1 SQVTM and CDR2 ANQGSEA. This CDR3 comprises 15 residues. V dropped 3 bases and J dropped 1 base, with 15 bases sitting between them. The CDR3 DNA follows: TGCAGCGTTGACGAACGGGCCCCGGCGAACACTGAAGCTTTCTTT. Translating gives CSVDERAPANTEAFF. The full variable domain, in which reference TRBV29-1 and TRBJ1-1 provide the parts outside the CDR3, is SAVISQKPSRDICQRGTSLTIQCQVDSQVTMMFWYRQQPGQSLTLIATANQGSEATYESGFVIDKFPISRPNLTFSTLTVSNMSPEDSSIYLCSVDERAPANTEAFFGQGTRLTVV.

Judged by abundance, this clone is medium-sized. The chain uses TRBV7-6 and TRBJ2-2; D not resolved. The V end lost 5 bases, the J end lost 10 bases, and 11 bases lay between the germline ends. The CDR3 is 12 amino acids. The germline CDR1 and CDR2 sequences are SGHVS and FNYEAQ. CDR3 loop: CASSRHPEELFF. CDR3 nucleotide sequence: TGTGCCAGCAGCCGCCACCCGGAGGAGCTGTTTTTT.

The chain employs TRBV7-8 and TRBJ2-7; tentatively, D is TRBD2 (5 bases). The CDR3 covers 15 residues. Germline V gene sequence: CDR1 SGHVS, CDR2 FQNEAQ. Between the trimmed V and J ends, which lost 0 bases and 2 bases, there was a span of 11 bases. CDR3 DNA: TGTGCCAGCAGCTTAGCGCCGGGGATACCCTACGAGCAGTACTTC. Its protein product is CASSLAPGIPYEQYF.

This chain joins TRBV2 and TRBJ2-7; 9 bases fit TRBD1. Germline CDR1 SNHLY, CDR2 FYNNEI. Unmatched junction bases numbered 13, after V lost 6 bases and J lost 4 bases. This CDR3 has 16 residues. The CDR3 protein is CASRGIGGTGMYEQYF. CDR3 bases: TGTGCCAGCAGAGGCATAGGGGGGACAGGGATGTACGAGCAGTACTTC. The full variable domain, with the rest looked up from reference TRBV2 and TRBJ2-7, is EPEVTQTPSHQVTQMGQEVILRCVPISNHLYFYWYRQILGQKVEFLVSFYNNEISEKSEIFDDQFSVERPDGSNFTLKIRSTKLEDSAMYFCASRGIGGTGMYEQYFGPGTRLTVT.

The V gene is TRBV6-5, the J gene TRBJ1-2; D is undetermined. The CDR3 runs 12 residues. V lost 11 bases and J 5 bases, leaving 15 bases between the germline ends. Germline V lookup: CDR1 MNHEY, CDR2 SVGAGI. CDR3 sequence reads: CASLVLTYGYTF. DNA for the CDR3: TGTGCCTCTCTTGTCCTGACTTATGGCTACACCTTC.

This chain joins TRBV19 and TRBJ2-5; TRBD2 matches 10 bases. The CDR3 has 15 amino acids. Trimming took 7 bases from V and 1 from J; bases not matched to a gene: 6. The germline V gene has CDR1 LNHDA and CDR2 SQIVND (reference sequence). As DNA, the CDR3 is TGTGCCAGTACCGCAACTAGCGGGACCCAAGAGACCCAGTACTTC. Translated: CASTATSGTQETQYF.

This sequence joins TRBV19 and TRBJ2-5; TRBD1 might be the D (5 bases). The V and J ends lost 4 bases and 1 base respectively, with 10 bases between them. The CDR3 sequence is 14 residues long. Germline lookup yields CDR1 LNHDA and CDR2 SQIVND (reference sequence). The CDR3 loop is CASSTQVVQETQYF. CDR3 coding DNA: TGTGCCAGTAGTACACAGGTGGTCCAAGAGACCCAGTACTTC.

The chain carries TRBV2 and TRBJ1-5, with 9 bases lining up with TRBD1. The length of the CDR3 is 17 residues. Germline lookup yields CDR1 SNHLY and CDR2 FYNNEI. Trimming removed 1 base from V and 5 bases from J; junction bases left unmatched: 9. CDR3 region: CASSEGPGQGVHQPQHF. Here the CDR3 DNA reads TGTGCCAGCAGTGAAGGCCCGGGACAGGGTGTTCATCAGCCCCAGCATTTT.

The J gene is TRBJ2-2, the V gene TRBV11-2, with TRBD1 identical over 7 bases. Per the germline V gene, CDR1 is SGHAT and CDR2 is FQNNGV. There are 16 residues in the CDR3. The trim removed 4 bases at V and 1 base at J, leaving 6 bases unmatched. This CDR3 is CASSWRQGRNTGELFF. The CDR3 DNA follows: TGTGCCAGCAGCTGGAGACAGGGACGGAACACCGGGGAGCTGTTTTTT.

This chain uses TRBV7-3 with TRBJ2-7; 7 nucleotides align to TRBD2. This CDR3 has 15 amino acids. CDR1 is SGHTA, CDR2 FQGTGA, per germline. Trimming took 2 bases from V and 3 from J; bases not matched to a gene: 7. CDR3 DNA: TGTGCCAGCAGCTTAGCGGAGCGGGGCTTCTACGAGCAGTACTTC. It specifies CASSLAERGFYEQYF.

CDR3 nucleotides: TGTGCCAGCAAGGGAGGGGTGAACACCATATATTTT. As protein: CASKGGVNTIYF. This chain uses TRBV6-5 with TRBJ1-3; a possible D gene is TRBD1 (5 bases). This CDR3 has 12 amino acids. The V gene's germline CDR1 is MNHEY and CDR2 SVGAGI. The V and J ends lost 7 bases and 7 bases respectively, with 11 bases between them.

The V call is TRBV9, the J call TRBJ2-2; D is ambiguous. Trimming cost V 6 bases and J 4 bases, with 10 bases left between them. This CDR3 has 13 amino acids. Germline lookup yields CDR1 SGDLS and CDR2 YYNGEE. The CDR3 region is CASTPGPTGELFF. In nucleotides, the CDR3 is TGTGCCAGCACCCCGGGTCCCACCGGGGAGCTGTTTTTT.

V gene TRBV19 combines with J gene TRBJ1-4; D remains unclear. The V gene's germline CDR1 is LNHDA and CDR2 SQIVND (reference sequence). V shed 5 bases and J shed 0 bases, with 13 bases lying between them. CDR3 length: 16 residues. The CDR3 protein is CASSRGLTATNEKLFF. CDR3 bases: TGTGCCAGTAGTCGGGGATTGACTGCAACTAATGAAAAACTGTTTTTT.

In this sample, this clone turned up once. This chain links TRBV6-5 with TRBJ1-3; D gene uncertain. V shed 10 bases and J shed 4 bases, with 8 bases lying between them. The CDR3 sequence is 11 residues long. Germline loops: CDR1 MNHEY, CDR2 SVGAGI. The CDR3 protein is CATSAGNTIYF. CDR3 nucleotides: TGTGCCACCTCCGCCGGAAACACCATATATTTT.

The J gene is TRBJ1-1, the V gene TRBV5-6; D call uncertain. The CDR3 length is 14 residues. From germline, CDR1 is SGHDT and CDR2 YYEEEE. The germline V and J ends were trimmed by 3 bases and 1 base, with 10 bases remaining between them. CDR3 coding DNA: TGTGCCAGCAGCTCTCCTCGACAGAACACTGAAGCTTTCTTT. The encoded protein is CASSSPRQNTEAFF.